This T cell receptor (beta chain) came from a study of human CD8 memory T cell subsets. Investigators built TCR beta libraries using UMI-labeled 5' RACE. From its re-call of the 5' RACE reads, TCRdb lists each CDR3 protein once, without DNA. The table lists roughly 5,000 distinct CDR3 sequences, with 15% to 20% in the top ten. Study-wide findings and caveats: Similarly high diversity marked stem-like memory and precursor exhausted T cells, unlike effector memory cells.

By frequency, this clonotype is medium-sized. Antigen: not known. This CDR3 is 15 amino acids long. Per germline, CDR1 SGHDT and CDR2 YYEEEE. CCR7+ PD-1+ TIGIT+ early memory CD8+ T cells with exhausted-like traits constituted the TPEX cells. The clonotype originates from a human donor in good health. Sequenced input: CD8+ T cells from PBMCs. The J gene is TRBJ2-2, the V gene TRBV5-6; TCRdb gives TRBD1 as the D gene, but with no DNA this cannot be confirmed. The CDR3 protein is CASSLVQGDTGELFF.